This T cell receptor (beta chain) was recovered during a study of blood T cell repertoires in COVID-19. Turning to the study itself: PBMCs, B-cell-depleted T cells, or T cells were the source of the cDNA or gDNA that made up the material.

The protocol was immunoSEQ multiplex PCR, while the TCRdb copy is restricted to in-frame clones and leaves out a portion. Of about 250,000 clones listed, approximately 85% were seen once; the top ten hold around 6.3%. This CDR3 is built from 14 residues. With 4 bases removed from V and 7 bases from J, the gap between germline ends came to 14 bases. Germline lookup yields CDR1 SNHLY and CDR2 FYNNEI. The participants were between about 18 and 90 years old and came from about two dozen US areas. The receptor comes from a woman aged 50 to 60 who had been exposed to COVID-19. The sequenced material came from PBMCs or T cells enriched from blood (not recorded which). V is TRBV2 and J is TRBJ1-5; D might be TRBD1 (6 bases). The CDR3 sequence: CASSGGGIGQPQHF. DNA of the CDR3: TGTGCCAGCAGTGGAGGGGGAATAGGGCAGCCCCAGCATTTT. The full variable domain, its missing parts supplied by reference TRBV2 and TRBJ1-5, is EPEVTQTPSHQVTQMGQEVILRCVPISNHLYFYWYRQILGQKVEFLVSFYNNEISEKSEIFDDQFSVERPDGSNFTLKIRSTKLEDSAMYFCASSGGGIGQPQHFGDGTRLSIL.